This TCR beta chain was obtained from a study of control samples from healthy donors and cancer patients. Sequencing was performed with immunoSEQ multiplex PCR; in TCRdb, only in-frame clones are kept and a portion is missing. The table records under 200,000 clones, around 92% of them present only once. CDR1 and CDR2 from the germline V gene are SGHTA and FQGNSA. CDR3 length equals 14 residues. Deletions cut 2 bases from V and 2 bases from J, with 6 bases between. This clonotype was sampled from a woman under 40 in good health. The sequencing input was blood. The chain couples TRBV7-2 to TRBJ1-4; possibly TRBD1 for D (5 bases). CDR3: CASSLSGTNEKLFF. The CDR3 DNA reads TGTGCCAGCAGCTTATCAGGGACTAATGAAAAACTGTTTTTT.